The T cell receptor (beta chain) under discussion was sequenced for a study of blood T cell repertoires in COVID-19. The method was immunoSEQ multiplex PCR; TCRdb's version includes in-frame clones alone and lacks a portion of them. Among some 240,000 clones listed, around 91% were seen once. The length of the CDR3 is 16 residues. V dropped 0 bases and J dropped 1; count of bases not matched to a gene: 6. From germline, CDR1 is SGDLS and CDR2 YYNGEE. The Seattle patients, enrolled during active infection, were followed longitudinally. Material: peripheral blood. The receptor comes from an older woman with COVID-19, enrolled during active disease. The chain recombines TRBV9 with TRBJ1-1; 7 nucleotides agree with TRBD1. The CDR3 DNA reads TGTGCCAGCAGCGTAGTCGGGGACAGCTCGAACACTGAAGCTTTCTTT. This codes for CASSVVGDSSNTEAFF.